This TCR beta chain was sequenced in a study of shared clonotypes between healthy human individuals. About the study: Donors had three CD4 naive, three CD4 memory, two CD8 naive and one CD8 memory plate apiece.

Of note for this clone: The antigen is unknown.

Germline lookup yields CDR1 SGHNT and CDR2 YYREEE (reference sequence). V was pared by 3 bases and J by 0 bases, with 11 bases between. This CDR3 is built from 15 residues. The split of CD4+ cells yielded CD45RA+ naive and CD45RA-negative memory subsets. Points from the study as a whole: Across subsets, estimated richness was generally greater for naive than for memory populations.

Original data processing: ImmunoSEQ supplied junction-only sequences lacking quality scores, so filtering was different. Here immunoSEQ multiplex PCR was the method, and the copy in TCRdb shows in-frame clones only, minus some. V and J calls plus clone size are reproduced from that table; the DNA served to infer D and trimming. The sample has more than 2,000,000 clones, more than 80% seen once; the top ten hold about 0.37%. This sequence originates from a man younger than 35 in good health. Some clones in this sample may be carry-over from other donors' samples. The sample was naive CD4+ T cells from PBMCs. Subset denoted: CD45RA+ positively selected. The chain employs TRBV5-4 and TRBJ2-3; a possible D gene is TRBD2 (6 bases). The CDR3 loop is CASSSKAGSTDTQYF. The CDR3, as DNA: TGTGCCAGCAGCTCCAAAGCGGGTAGCACAGATACGCAGTATTTT.